One and the same sample provided the 21 T cell receptor beta chains below, sequenced in a study of cytomegalovirus exposure and HLA in healthy donors. Both 60 Vbeta primers and 13 Jbeta primers went into the PCR. Libraries were prepared by immunoSEQ multiplex PCR; TCRdb keeps only in-frame clonotypes and omits some of them. The table shows 69,000 or so clones, with about 70% occurring only once. The sequencing sample was made of PBMCs. Every receptor here comes from a man aged 18 to 30 in good health and CMV-seronegative.

The V and J genes are TRBV6-5 and TRBJ2-1; D call uncertain. Germline loops: CDR1 MNHEY, CDR2 SVGAGI. The CDR3 length is 12 residues. Trimming left V 4 bases short and J 7 bases short, with 8 bases between. The CDR3 here is CASSLPGNEQFF. CDR3 coding DNA: TGTGCCAGCAGTTTGCCCGGGAATGAGCAGTTCTTC.

J is TRBJ2-2 and V is TRBV19; possible D gene TRBD1, 5 bases. V lost 1 base to trimming and J lost 4 bases, with 13 bases between them. Germline CDR1 is LNHDA and CDR2 is SQIVND (reference sequence). CDR3 length equals 16 residues. In nucleotides, the CDR3 is TGTGCCAGTAGTATAGGCGTAGAACAGGTCACCGGGGAGCTGTTTTTT. The encoded protein is CASSIGVEQVTGELFF.

The chain combines TRBV7-9 with TRBJ1-6; TRBD1 agrees at 9 bases. After removal of 4 bases from V and 0 bases from J, the junction contained 10 bases not matched to a gene. The length of the CDR3 is 19 residues. Germline V gene lookup returns CDR1 SEHNR and CDR2 FQNEAQ (reference sequence). This CDR3 is CASSSGQGHAGSYNSPLHF. In DNA form, the CDR3 reads TGTGCCAGCAGCTCGGGACAGGGCCATGCCGGCTCCTATAATTCACCCCTCCACTTT.

The chain uses TRBV5-1 and TRBJ2-1; D gene uncertain. CDR3 length equals 13 residues. V was pared by 4 bases and J by 3 bases, with 8 bases between. Germline CDR1 is SGHRS and CDR2 is YFSETQ. CDR3 sequence reads: CASSTSNYNEQFF. CDR3 coding DNA: TGCGCCAGCAGCACATCGAACTACAATGAGCAGTTCTTC. Together with reference TRBV5-1 and TRBJ2-1, the CDR3 gives the full variable domain: KAGVTQTPRYLIKTRGQQVTLSCSPISGHRSVSWYQQTPGQGLQFLFEYFSETQRNKGNFPGRFSGRQFSNSRSEMNVSTLELGDSALYLCASSTSNYNEQFFGPGTRLTVL.

The rearrangement uses TRBV4-2 and TRBJ1-3, with no clear D. Trimming cost V 1 base and J 4 bases, with 14 bases left between them. Germline CDR1 and CDR2: LGHNA and YNFKEQ. The CDR3 has 16 residues. CDR3 sequence reads: CASSQGPPGSGNTIYF. The CDR3 DNA is TGTGCCAGCAGCCAAGGTCCCCCCGGGTCAGGAAACACCATATATTTT.

This clone was seen a few times. V is TRBV19 and J is TRBJ1-1; D possibly corresponds to TRBD1 (6 bases). Germline CDR1 LNHDA, CDR2 SQIVND (reference sequence). The CDR3 totals 15 residues. V was clipped by 4 bases and J by 9 bases, with 21 bases between them. The CDR3 spells CASSTPFKGQKKAFF. The CDR3 region has the DNA TGTGCCAGTAGTACGCCATTTAAAGGACAGAAGAAAGCTTTCTTT.

The V call is TRBV23-1, the J call TRBJ2-7; D remains unclear. TRBV23-1 is treated as an ORF (open reading frame) with a function not yet certain. Between the trimmed V and J ends, which lost 0 bases and 0 bases, there was a span of 12 bases. The CDR3 is made up of 16 amino acids. The CDR3 reads CASSQSKEICSYEQYV. The CDR3 DNA reads TGCGCCAGCAGTCAATCGAAGGAGATTTGCTCCTACGAGCAGTACGTC.

In its sample, this clone was seen once. This rearrangement joins TRBV2 to TRBJ2-2; TRBD2 aligns across 7 bases. Germline loops: CDR1 SNHLY, CDR2 FYNNEI. CDR3 length: 12 amino acids. This chain's CDR3 is CATGGVTGELFF. CDR3 in DNA: TGTGCAACGGGGGGAGTTACCGGGGAGCTGTTTTTT.

This chain connects TRBV4-2 to TRBJ2-2, with TRBD2 matching over 15 bases. V dropped 1 base and J dropped 5; count of bases not matched to a gene: 11. Per the germline V gene, CDR1 is LGHNA and CDR2 is YNFKEQ. The CDR3 is 20 amino acids. The CDR3 sequence: CASSQASTGLAGGGTGELFF. The CDR3 region has the DNA TGTGCCAGCAGCCAAGCCTCGACGGGACTAGCGGGGGGCGGGACCGGGGAGCTGTTTTTT.

This chain connects TRBV7-2 to TRBJ1-2, with D possibly TRBD1 on 5 matching bases. V lost 2 bases, J lost 6 bases, and 19 bases lay in between. There are 16 residues in the CDR3. Germline values: CDR1 SGHTA, CDR2 FQGNSA. Here the CDR3 reads CASSLPRGGGTHGYTF. The CDR3 region has the DNA TGTGCCAGCAGCTTACCACGGGGGGGAGGTACTCATGGCTACACCTTC.

The J gene is TRBJ2-5, the V gene TRBV9; 11 positions match TRBD2. The CDR3 consists of 17 residues. CDR1 is SGDLS, CDR2 YYNGEE, per germline. Trimming cost V 2 bases and J 1 base; bases outside gene matches: 7. DNA of the CDR3: TGTGCCAGCAGCGTGGACACTAGCGGGGGACTCCAAGAGACCCAGTACTTC. Translation gives CASSVDTSGGLQETQYF.

This clone came up a few times. The gene calls are TRBV9 and TRBJ2-1, with 9 bases aligning to TRBD2. The trim removed 1 base at V and 9 bases at J, leaving 8 bases unmatched. The CDR3 is made up of 15 amino acids. The V gene's germline CDR1 is SGDLS and CDR2 YYNGEE. The CDR3, as DNA: TGTGCCAGCAGCGTAAGTGCTAGCGGGGTTGCTGAGCAGTTCTTC. Translating it yields CASSVSASGVAEQFF.

The chain is built from TRBV5-1 and TRBJ1-1; D gene unclear. In germline, CDR1 is SGHRS, CDR2 YFSETQ. CDR3 length: 16 residues. V lost 4 bases, J lost 0 bases, and 16 bases lay in between. The CDR3 is CASSPASRVMNTEAFF. CDR3 nucleotide sequence: TGCGCCAGCAGCCCCGCATCGAGGGTCATGAACACTGAAGCTTTCTTT. The full variable domain, with the rest looked up from reference TRBV5-1 and TRBJ1-1, is KAGVTQTPRYLIKTRGQQVTLSCSPISGHRSVSWYQQTPGQGLQFLFEYFSETQRNKGNFPGRFSGRQFSNSRSEMNVSTLELGDSALYLCASSPASRVMNTEAFFGQGTRLTVV.

This clone has only a few counts. J is TRBJ2-1 and V is TRBV7-2, with D tentatively TRBD1 (5 bases). The germline gives CDR1 SGHTA, CDR2 FQGNSA. There are 14 residues in the CDR3. The V end was cut by 4 bases, the J end by 6 bases, with 13 bases between. The CDR3 DNA reads TGTGCCAGCAGCTCGGACACCCCGGTCAATGAGCAGTTCTTC. Protein: CASSSDTPVNEQFF.

The chain joins TRBV5-4 to TRBJ2-3; TRBD1 is a possible D gene (5 bases). This CDR3 contains 14 residues. CDR1 is SGHNT and CDR2 is YYREEE in the germline V gene (reference sequence). The V and J ends lost 2 bases and 2 bases respectively, with 9 bases between them. The DNA for the CDR3 is TGTGCCAGCAGCTTCGCCAGGGTCACAGATACGCAGTATTTT. Its translation: CASSFARVTDTQYF. The full variable domain, in which reference TRBV5-4 and TRBJ2-3 provide the parts outside the CDR3, is ETGVTQSPTHLIKTRGQQVTLRCSSQSGHNTVSWYQQALGQGPQFIFQYYREEENGRGNFPPRFSGLQFPNYSSELNVNALELDDSALYLCASSFARVTDTQYFGPGTRLTVL.

The V and J genes are TRBV6-5 and TRBJ1-2; 7 nucleotides align to TRBD1. The V gene's germline CDR1 is MNHEY and CDR2 SVGAGI. CDR3 length: 15 amino acids. With V trimmed by 6 bases and J by 1 base, 8 bases remained unmatched. The CDR3 reads CASSPGQHYNYGYTF. The CDR3, as DNA: TGTGCCAGCAGCCCGGGACAGCACTATAACTATGGCTACACCTTC.

This clone was counted once. V and J are TRBV11-2 and TRBJ2-2; D gene unclear. V lost 5 bases and J 1 base, leaving 8 bases between the germline ends. From germline, CDR1 is SGHAT and CDR2 FQNNGV. This CDR3 comprises 14 residues. The CDR3 DNA follows: TGTGCCAGCAGCCGCGTGGTGAACACCGGGGAGCTGTTTTTT. Residues: CASSRVVNTGELFF.

The chain employs TRBV11-2 and TRBJ1-6, with a possible D match to TRBD1 (5 bases). V was cut by 6 bases and J by 4 bases, with 16 bases left in between. CDR1 is SGHAT and CDR2 is FQNNGV in the germline V gene. This CDR3 has 16 residues. The CDR3 region has the DNA TGTGCCAGCAGAGTTTATGGGGGGGAGTATAATTCACCCCTCCACTTT. This translates into CASRVYGGEYNSPLHF.

The V call is TRBV23-1, the J call TRBJ2-7; 9 nucleotides align to TRBD1. TRBV23-1 is filed as an ORF, its function uncertain. V was pared by 1 base and J by 5 bases, with 15 bases of the junction left unmatched. The CDR3 contains 18 residues. CDR3 region: CASSQLNLTGGVPHEQYV. DNA of the CDR3: TGCGCCAGCAGTCAATTAAACCTAACAGGGGGCGTACCACACGAGCAGTACGTC.

The CDR3 region is CAWSVQANTGELFF. The CDR3, as DNA: TGTGCCTGGAGTGTACAGGCGAACACCGGGGAGCTGTTTTTT. The V gene is TRBV30, the J gene TRBJ2-2; D is perhaps TRBD1 (5 bases). V shed 0 bases and J shed 0 bases, with 5 bases lying between them. The CDR3 contains 14 residues. The germline gives CDR1 GTSNPN, CDR2 SVGIG (reference sequence). Based on the CDR3 plus reference TRBV30 and TRBJ2-2, the full variable domain is SQTIHQWPATLVQPVGSPLSLECTVEGTSNPNLYWYRQAAGRGLQLLFYSVGIGQISSEVPQNLSASRPQDRQFILSSKKLLLSDSGFYLCAWSVQANTGELFFGEGSRLTVL.

The chain uses TRBV15 and TRBJ1-4, with TRBD1 matching 9 bases. The CDR3 length is 15 residues. Per the germline V gene, CDR1 is LNHNV and CDR2 is YYDKDF (reference sequence). V was clipped by 1 base and J by 5 bases; unmatched bases: 2. The CDR3 here is CATSRVGTGNEKLFF. The CDR3, as DNA: TGTGCCACCAGCAGAGTTGGGACAGGGAATGAAAAACTGTTTTTT.